A single sample gave rise to the 4 T cell receptor beta chains below, sequenced in a study of CD8+ T cells in alopecia areata. Treatment meaning: oral pan-JAK inhibitor, 5-10 mg twice daily. Researchers gathered lesional scalp punch biopsies and peripheral blood from patients with alopecia areata. Sequencing templates came from extracted RNA that was reverse transcribed into cDNA. The repertoire was sequenced with immunoSEQ multiplex PCR; TCRdb's copy has only in-frame clones and lacks some. The sample contains about 13,000 clones, 68% of which appear only once. The sequenced sample was skin, obtained at week 4, from a patient treated with tofacitinib. These receptors all come from a human donor with alopecia areata.

The J gene is TRBJ2-7, the V gene TRBV11-2; no clear D gene. CDR3 size: 12 residues. V shed 5 bases and J shed 6 bases, with 11 bases lying between them. Per the germline V gene, CDR1 is SGHAT and CDR2 is FQNNGV. The CDR3 nucleotides read TGTGCCAGCAGCCCTTCATTGAGCGAGCAGTACTTC. The encoded protein is CASSPSLSEQYF.

V gene TRBV27 combines with J gene TRBJ1-1; 7 bases are shared with TRBD1. The J segment lost 4 bases and the V segment lost 7 bases, leaving 18 bases of the junction unmatched. This CDR3 is 17 amino acids long. Germline lookup yields CDR1 MNHEY and CDR2 SMNVEV (reference sequence). The CDR3 spells CASIPRTQQGRGTEAFF. The CDR3 bases are TGTGCCAGCATTCCCCGAACCCAACAGGGGAGGGGCACTGAAGCTTTCTTT.

The V gene is TRBV27, the J gene TRBJ2-7; D is ambiguous. Trimming removed 5 bases from V and 3 bases from J, with 17 bases in between. CDR3 size: 15 residues. Germline CDR1 is MNHEY and CDR2 is SMNVEV (reference sequence). The CDR3 sequence: CASSPGRNPSYEQYF. In nucleotides, the CDR3 is TGTGCCAGCAGTCCCGGACGGAACCCAAGCTACGAGCAGTACTTC.

The chain recombines TRBV28 with TRBJ2-7, with 9 bases lining up with TRBD1. There are 19 residues in the CDR3. Germline V gene sequence: CDR1 MDHEN, CDR2 SYDVKM. V shed 6 bases, J shed 1 base, and the junction held 19 bases outside the gene matches. CDR3 DNA: TGTGCCAGCAGCTCCCCGGTAACTCCCGGGGACAGGGCATCCTACGAGCAGTACTTC. It encodes CASSSPVTPGDRASYEQYF.